The 9 T cell receptor beta chains listed next were all sequenced from one sample in a study of blood T cell repertoires in COVID-19. Repertoires were generated with immunoSEQ multiplex PCR, while TCRdb's copy carries only in-frame clones and drops some. Altogether 95,000 to 120,000 clones are present, about 88% being singletons, with the ten largest covering 2% to 2.5%. The sequenced material came from peripheral blood. These receptors originate from a human donor in a cohort sampled during active COVID-19.

V is TRBV5-1 and J is TRBJ1-1, with D unclear. Germline V gene data show CDR1 as SGHRS and CDR2 as YFSETQ. V was cut by 0 bases and J by 1 base, with 10 bases left in between. This CDR3 region has 15 residues. The CDR3 DNA reads as TGCGCCAGCAGCTTGGGTACACATAAGAACACTGAAGCTTTCTTT. The encoded protein is CASSLGTHKNTEAFF.

The chain is built from TRBV30 and TRBJ1-3; D uncertain. Germline V gene lookup returns CDR1 GTSNPN and CDR2 SVGIG (reference sequence). The CDR3 runs 12 residues. V was trimmed by 3 bases and J by 3 bases, leaving 6 bases between them. CDR3 in DNA: TGTGCCTGGAGAGCCGGTGGAAACACCATATATTTT. Amino acid sequence: CAWRAGGNTIYF.

The CDR3 sequence is CASSPWGGGNQPQHF. The CDR3 DNA reads as TGTGCCAGTAGTCCTTGGGGGGGTGGGAATCAGCCCCAGCATTTT. The chain uses TRBV19 and TRBJ1-5; a weak D match, TRBD1 (5 bases). Germline V gives CDR1 LNHDA, CDR2 SQIVND (reference sequence). The CDR3 length is 15 residues. Trimming shortened V by 5 bases and J by 4 bases, and 15 bases separated the two germline ends. Combining the CDR3 with reference TRBV19 and TRBJ1-5 gives the whole variable domain DGGITQSPKYLFRKEGQNVTLSCEQNLNHDAMYWYRQDPGQGLRLIYYSQIVNDFQKGDIAEGYSVSREKKESFPLTVTSAQKNPTAFYLCASSPWGGGNQPQHFGDGTRLSIL.

A few counts support this clone. This sequence joins TRBV5-8 and TRBJ2-5, with TRBD2 identical over 9 bases. The J segment lost 0 bases and the V segment lost 0 bases, leaving 3 bases of the junction unmatched. Germline assignment: CDR1 SGHTS and CDR2 YDEGEE. The length of the CDR3 is 16 residues. The chain's CDR3 is CASSLGASGDQETQYF. CDR3 coding DNA: TGTGCCAGCAGCTTGGGGGCTAGCGGGGACCAAGAGACCCAGTACTTC. Full variable domain (outside the CDR3, taken from reference TRBV5-8 and TRBJ2-5): EAGVTQSPTHLIKTRGQQATLRCSPISGHTSVYWYQQALGLGLQFLLWYDEGEERNRGNFPPRFSGRQFPNYSSELNVNALELEDSALYLCASSLGASGDQETQYFGPGTRLLVL.

The chain is built from TRBV30 and TRBJ2-3, with 9 positions matching TRBD2. Per the germline V gene, CDR1 is GTSNPN and CDR2 is SVGIG (reference sequence). V dropped 3 bases and J dropped 3; count of bases not matched to a gene: 4. CDR3 length equals 14 residues. CDR3 in amino acids: CAWRREGATDTQYF. CDR3 DNA sequence: TGTGCCTGGAGGCGGGAGGGGGCTACAGATACGCAGTATTTT.

The rearrangement uses TRBV9 and TRBJ1-2; TRBD1 agrees at 7 bases. Germline V lookup: CDR1 SGDLS, CDR2 YYNGEE. The CDR3 contains 12 residues. With 9 bases clipped from V and 8 bases from J, the junction kept 10 bases outside the gene matches. CDR3 bases: TGTGCCACCCAGGGACAGTCTGGCGGCTACACCTTC. Translation: CATQGQSGGYTF.

V is TRBV30 and J is TRBJ2-2; D not certain. This CDR3 is built from 14 residues. V dropped 0 bases and J dropped 5 bases, with 10 bases sitting between them. CDR1 is GTSNPN and CDR2 is SVGIG in the germline V gene (reference sequence). The CDR3 protein is CAWSVSRGTGELFF. CDR3 DNA sequence: TGTGCCTGGAGTGTATCCCGAGGAACCGGGGAGCTGTTTTTT.

V and J are TRBV5-1 and TRBJ2-1; possible D gene TRBD1, 5 bases. The CDR3 spans 14 residues. V was pared by 2 bases and J by 1 base, with 7 bases between. Per germline, CDR1 SGHRS and CDR2 YFSETQ. Here the CDR3 reads CASSLGASYNEQFF. Here the CDR3 DNA reads TGCGCCAGCAGCTTAGGGGCTTCCTACAATGAGCAGTTCTTC.

This clone was detected only once. The genes are TRBV6-5 and TRBJ1-2, with D hard to call. The CDR3 extends over 14 amino acids. V shed 2 bases and J shed 4 bases, with 11 bases lying between them. Germline CDR1 reads MNHEY; CDR2 reads SVGAGI. The CDR3 reads CASSYGQASYGYTF. DNA of the CDR3: TGTGCCAGCAGTTACGGTCAGGCATCCTATGGCTACACCTTC.